This TCR beta chain emerged from a study of regulatory T cells in long-lasting Graves disease. The germline CDR1 and CDR2 sequences are LNHDA and SQIVND (reference sequence). The V end was cut by 10 bases, the J end by 2 bases, with 11 bases between. This CDR3 has 12 amino acids. TCR beta libraries were built with iRepertoire HTBI primers and Arm-PCR of CDR3 regions. TCRdb called the multiplex PCR reads again in MiXCR, with one record for every CDR3 protein. This table holds about 500,000 distinct CDR3 sequences, about 12% found once. This clonotype showed up many times. Time point: newly diagnosed GD, antithyroid drugs for less than 3 months. The authors made the TCR library using RNA they extracted from PBMCs. An endocrinology department in Xi'an, China, recruited the patients. This sample was shared with a second study, whose subject was T cells in Graves' hyperthyroidism and ophthalmopathy. Turning to that study: Diagnoses rested on clinical symptoms, serum thyroxine and TRAb, thyroid ultrasound and orbital computed tomography. First-round RT-PCR targeting the TCR CDR3 was performed with the HTBI primer set.

Here the sequenced sample was peripheral blood mononuclear cells (PBMCs), taken at new diagnosis, from a patient treated with antithyroid drugs. The receptor was isolated from a woman aged 25 to 45 with Graves disease. The V call is TRBV19, the J call TRBJ1-2; D remains ambiguous. The CDR3 sequence is CATNSGNYGYTF. DNA for the CDR3: TGTGCCACTAATTCAGGAAACTATGGCTACACCTTC.